This note documents a single T cell receptor beta chain sequence. Trimming shortened V by 8 bases and J by 5 bases, and 18 bases separated the two germline ends. The CDR3 is made up of 14 amino acids. Germline-derived CDR1 and CDR2 are MNHEY and SVGAGI. The sample belongs to a study of blood T cell repertoires in COVID-19. Study as a whole: The United States, Italy and Spain supplied acute and convalescent COVID-19 samples.

Methods used by the authors: The authors estimated nucleated cell counts from reference gene primer amplification. Clones were read by immunoSEQ multiplex PCR, and TCRdb kept only the in-frame ones, dropping some. V and J calls and clone size come straight from that table; D and trimming were deduced from the DNA. The profile shows roughly 80,000 clones, 84% of them singletons. Specimen: peripheral blood. The receptor comes from a man between 50 and 59 years old with acute or convalescent COVID-19. This chain joins TRBV6-5 and TRBJ2-5; D gene ambiguous. CDR3 residues: CASGRVLFQETQYF. The CDR3 nucleotides are TGTGCCAGCGGCCGGGTCCTTTTCCAGGAGACCCAGTACTTC.